One sample yielded the 18 T cell receptor beta chains listed below, sequenced in a study of blood T cell repertoires in COVID-19. Libraries were prepared by immunoSEQ multiplex PCR; TCRdb keeps only in-frame clonotypes and omits some of them. The sample has approximately 80,000 clones; under 85% are singletons. The sequencing sample was made of peripheral blood. All receptors come from a woman of 80 years or more with COVID-19, enrolled during active disease.

V gene TRBV4-3 combines with J gene TRBJ2-6; 7 nucleotides match TRBD1. The CDR3 spans 17 residues. Germline values: CDR1 LGHNA, CDR2 YSLEER. Losses at the gene ends were 3 bases for V and 0 bases for J; bases not matched to a gene: 5. CDR3 sequence: CASSHGDSSSGANVLTF. In DNA, the CDR3 is TGCGCCAGCAGCCACGGGGACAGTAGCTCTGGGGCCAACGTCCTGACTTTC.

The V and J genes are TRBV30 and TRBJ2-7; 10 bases agree with TRBD1. CDR3 size: 15 residues. With V trimmed by 3 bases and J by 5 bases, 10 bases remained unmatched. CDR1 and CDR2 (germline): GTSNPN, SVGIG (reference sequence). CDR3 amino acids: CAWRRWDRGLHEQYF. As DNA, the CDR3 is TGTGCCTGGAGGCGATGGGACAGGGGATTACACGAGCAGTACTTC. Full variable domain (missing parts from reference TRBV30 and TRBJ2-7): SQTIHQWPATLVQPVGSPLSLECTVEGTSNPNLYWYRQAAGRGLQLLFYSVGIGQISSEVPQNLSASRPQDRQFILSSKKLLLSDSGFYLCAWRRWDRGLHEQYFGPGTRLTVT.

The chain has TRBV12-3 or TRBV12-4 and TRBJ2-3; 8 positions agree with TRBD2. With 10 bases clipped from V and 2 bases from J, the junction kept 5 bases outside the gene matches. CDR3 length: 13 residues. The CDR3 loop reads CATTSGYTDTQYF. The CDR3 nucleotides read TGTGCCACCACTAGCGGATACACAGATACGCAGTATTTT.

V is TRBV10-3 and J is TRBJ2-6, with D unclear. Between the trimmed V and J ends, which lost 6 bases and 1 base, there was a span of 4 bases. Germline V gene lookup returns CDR1 ENHRY and CDR2 SYGVKD. The CDR3 length is 13 residues. CDR3 in DNA: TGTGCCATCAGCACATCTGGGGCCAACGTCCTGACTTTC. Translation: CAISTSGANVLTF.

V is TRBV3-1 (or the pseudogene TRBV3-2) and J is TRBJ1-6; the match to TRBD1 covers 9 bases. Trimming took 3 bases from V and 11 from J; bases not matched to a gene: 8. This CDR3 has 15 residues. Germline CDR1 LGHDT, CDR2 YNNKEL (reference sequence). This CDR3 reads CASSQWDRVDAPLHF. The CDR3 nucleotides read TGTGCCAGCAGCCAGTGGGACAGGGTGGACGCACCCCTCCACTTT.

The chain carries TRBV9 and TRBJ2-1, with 7 bases fitting TRBD2. The CDR3 loop spans 17 amino acids. With V trimmed by 0 bases and J by 3 bases, 9 bases remained unmatched. Germline values: CDR1 SGDLS, CDR2 YYNGEE. CDR3 nucleotides: TGTGCCAGCAGCGTAGCTCCCGGGAGGATGGACTACAATGAGCAGTTCTTC. It translates to CASSVAPGRMDYNEQFF.

This chain uses TRBV6-6 with TRBJ2-7; TRBD2 is a possible D gene (6 bases). There are 15 residues in the CDR3. Trimming pared 7 bases from V and 2 bases from J, leaving 18 bases between. In germline, CDR1 is MNHNY, CDR2 SVGAGI (reference sequence). CDR3 sequence reads: CASTSGAGRPYEQYF. The CDR3 nucleotides are TGTGCCAGCACCTCTGGGGCGGGGCGGCCCTACGAGCAGTACTTC.

This clone was counted only a few times. For the CDR3, the DNA is TGTGCCAGCAGCCCGTGGACTAGCGGGAGCTACGAGCAGTACTTC. This encodes CASSPWTSGSYEQYF. V and J are TRBV7-9 and TRBJ2-7; 13 bases line up with TRBD2. Germline V gene data show CDR1 as SEHNR and CDR2 as FQNEAQ (reference sequence). The CDR3 is 15 amino acids. Germline trimming cut 5 bases from V and 3 bases from J; bases unmatched to any gene: 4.

The chain uses TRBV6-1 and TRBJ2-7; 8 nucleotides agree with TRBD2. The CDR3 covers 15 residues. Germline CDR1 MNHNS, CDR2 SASEGT. Losses at the gene ends were 0 bases for V and 3 bases for J; bases not matched to a gene: 4. The CDR3 sequence: CASSEAPGGGYEQYF. The DNA for the CDR3 is TGTGCCAGCAGTGAAGCTCCGGGAGGGGGCTACGAGCAGTACTTC.

The chain combines TRBV11-2 with TRBJ1-2; tentative D call: TRBD1 (6 bases). Germline V gene sequence: CDR1 SGHAT, CDR2 FQNNGV. This CDR3 is built from 14 residues. V lost 4 bases to trimming and J lost 4 bases, with 13 bases between them. As DNA, the CDR3 is TGTGCCAGCAGCTCAGGACAGCTAACCTATGGCTACACCTTC. It yields the protein CASSSGQLTYGYTF.

This chain joins TRBV5-1 and TRBJ1-1, with D possibly matching TRBD1 (5 bases). The CDR3 is made up of 14 amino acids. CDR1 SGHRS and CDR2 YFSETQ come from the germline V gene. The ends were cut back, 1 base at V and 1 base at J, with 8 bases in the middle. This chain's CDR3 is CASSLTQANTEAFF. The CDR3 DNA follows: TGCGCCAGCAGCTTGACACAGGCGAACACTGAAGCTTTCTTT.

This clone was recorded a few times. The rearrangement links TRBV5-4 to TRBJ1-1; 8 bases agree with TRBD1. This CDR3 spans 15 amino acids. CDR1 is SGHNT and CDR2 is YYREEE in the germline V gene (reference sequence). V was clipped by 0 bases and J by 1 base; unmatched bases: 2. The DNA of the CDR3 is TGTGCCAGCAGCTTGGTAGGGACAGGGAACACTGAAGCTTTCTTT. Its translation: CASSLVGTGNTEAFF.

This chain joins TRBV18 and TRBJ1-6; weak D call: TRBD1 (6 bases). The ends were cut back, 6 bases at V and 10 bases at J, with 13 bases in the middle. The V gene's germline CDR1 is KGHSH and CDR2 LQKENI. The length of the CDR3 is 13 residues. CDR3 nucleotides: TGTGCCAGCTCGCCGTACAGGGAATCACCCCTCCACTTT. It encodes CASSPYRESPLHF.

The chain links TRBV6-2 or TRBV6-3 to TRBJ1-2; D gene unclear. CDR3 length: 13 residues. Between the trimmed V and J ends, which lost 6 bases and 8 bases, there was a span of 16 bases. Looked up from germline, CDR1 is MNHEY and CDR2 is SVGEGT. The CDR3 is CASSLEWTGGYTF. The CDR3 coding sequence is TGTGCCAGCAGCCTAGAGTGGACGGGGGGCTACACCTTC.

The chain employs TRBV7-2 and TRBJ1-1; 12 bases fit TRBD1. This CDR3 spans 15 amino acids. Germline assignment: CDR1 SGHTA and CDR2 FQGNSA. J gave up 2 bases and V 4 bases, and 2 bases lay outside the gene matches. The CDR3 is CASSSGTGGNTEAFF. The CDR3 DNA sequence: TGTGCCAGCAGCTCAGGGACAGGGGGCAACACTGAAGCTTTCTTT.

The rearrangement uses TRBV28 and TRBJ1-1, with D hard to call. Germline V gene sequence: CDR1 MDHEN, CDR2 SYDVKM. CDR3 length: 13 residues. V was pared by 6 bases and J by 3 bases, with 11 bases between. Here the CDR3 DNA reads TGTGCCAGCAGCCCCCGGAGGGACACTGAAGCTTTCTTT. Translation gives CASSPRRDTEAFF. The full variable domain, its missing parts supplied by reference TRBV28 and TRBJ1-1, is DVKVTQSSRYLVKRTGEKVFLECVQDMDHENMFWYRQDPGLGLRLIYFSYDVKMKEKGDIPEGYSVSREKKERFSLILESASTNQTSMYLCASSPRRDTEAFFGQGTRLTVV.

The chain carries TRBV3-1 (or the pseudogene TRBV3-2) and TRBJ2-5; 8 bases are a match to TRBD2. V was clipped by 3 bases and J by 3 bases; unmatched bases: 3. The germline V gene has CDR1 LGHDT and CDR2 YNNKEL (reference sequence). This CDR3 comprises 14 residues. CDR3 DNA: TGTGCCAGCAGCCAGGCGGGAGGTAAAGAGACCCAGTACTTC. Translated, it gives CASSQAGGKETQYF.

The chain links TRBV5-4 to TRBJ2-5; the D is unclear. The CDR3 runs 14 residues. V lost 2 bases and J lost 0, with 8 bases in between. CDR1 and CDR2 (germline): SGHNT, YYREEE (reference sequence). The CDR3 protein is CASSFPQNQETQYF. DNA for the CDR3: TGTGCCAGCAGCTTTCCCCAAAACCAAGAGACCCAGTACTTC. The variable domain in full, completed from reference TRBV5-4 and TRBJ2-5, reads ETGVTQSPTHLIKTRGQQVTLRCSSQSGHNTVSWYQQALGQGPQFIFQYYREEENGRGNFPPRFSGLQFPNYSSELNVNALELDDSALYLCASSFPQNQETQYFGPGTRLLVL.